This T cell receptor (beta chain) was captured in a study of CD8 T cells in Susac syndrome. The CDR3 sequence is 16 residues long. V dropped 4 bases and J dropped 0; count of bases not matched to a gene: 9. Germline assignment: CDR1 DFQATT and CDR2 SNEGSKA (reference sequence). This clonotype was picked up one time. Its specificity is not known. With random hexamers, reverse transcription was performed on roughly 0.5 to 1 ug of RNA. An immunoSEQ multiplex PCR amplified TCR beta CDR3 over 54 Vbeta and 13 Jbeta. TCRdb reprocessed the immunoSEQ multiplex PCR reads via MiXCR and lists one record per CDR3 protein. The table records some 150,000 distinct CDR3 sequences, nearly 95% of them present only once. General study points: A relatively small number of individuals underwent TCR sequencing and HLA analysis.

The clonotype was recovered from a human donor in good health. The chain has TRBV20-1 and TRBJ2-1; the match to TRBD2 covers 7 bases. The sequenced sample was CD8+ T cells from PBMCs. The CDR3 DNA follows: TGCAGTGCTATAGAGGTGGGCGGGAGCTCCTACAATGAGCAGTTCTTC. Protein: CSAIEVGGSSYNEQFF.